One sample yielded the 6 T cell receptor beta chains listed below, sequenced in a study of technical replicates of blood from a few donors. The repertoire was sequenced with immunoSEQ multiplex PCR; TCRdb's copy has only in-frame clones and lacks some. The sample lists tens of thousands of clones, around 97% seen once, with around 0.22% in the top ten. The source material was T cells isolated from PBMCs. These receptors all stem from a human donor in good health.

The V and J genes are TRBV4-1 and TRBJ1-5; 8 bases match TRBD1. This CDR3 region has 15 residues. The germline gives CDR1 MGHRA, CDR2 YSYEKL. The V and J ends lost 3 bases and 6 bases, in that order; junction bases with no gene match: 7. The CDR3: CASSQPGQAAQPQHF. Written as DNA, the CDR3 is TGCGCCAGCAGCCAGCCGGGACAGGCTGCTCAGCCCCAGCATTTT.

The chain employs TRBV6-1 and TRBJ1-3, with D possibly matching TRBD1 (5 bases). The CDR3 spans 15 residues. Per germline, CDR1 MNHNS and CDR2 SASEGT. Trimming removed 2 bases from V and 3 bases from J, with 11 bases in between. The CDR3, as DNA: TGTGCCAGCAGTGAACGAAGGGGTTATGGAAACACCATATATTTT. This codes for CASSERRGYGNTIYF.

The rearrangement joins TRBV12-5 to TRBJ2-7, with TRBD1 matching 8 bases. The CDR3 contains 13 residues. In germline, CDR1 is LGHNT, CDR2 FRNRAP. V was clipped by 2 bases and J by 6 bases; unmatched bases: 3. The CDR3 loop is CASGLWTGREQYF. In DNA form, the CDR3 reads TGTGCTAGTGGTTTGTGGACAGGGCGCGAGCAGTACTTC.

The genes are TRBV7-3 and TRBJ2-2; 14 bases are shared with TRBD2. Germline lookup yields CDR1 SGHTA and CDR2 FQGTGA. V was clipped by 4 bases and J by 7 bases; unmatched bases: 5. This CDR3 region has 16 residues. The CDR3 spells CASSSLTSGGVGELFF. CDR3 coding DNA: TGTGCCAGCAGCTCGCTGACTAGCGGGGGGGTCGGGGAGCTGTTTTTT.

J is TRBJ2-3 and V is TRBV28; 7 bases map to TRBD1. The CDR3 covers 14 residues. V lost 4 bases and J lost 5; bases outside the gene matches: 6. CDR1 and CDR2 from the germline V gene are MDHEN and SYDVKM. Here the CDR3 reads CASSSGGQIDTQYF. The CDR3 DNA follows: TGTGCCAGCAGTTCAGGGGGTCAGATAGATACGCAGTATTTT.

The rearrangement links TRBV6-1 to TRBJ1-2; possible D gene TRBD1, 5 bases. The V end was cut by 7 bases, the J end by 2 bases, with 14 bases between. The germline V gene encodes CDR1 MNHNS and CDR2 SASEGT. This CDR3 is built from 14 residues. CDR3 sequence reads: CASKGPEGNYGYTF. The CDR3 coding sequence is TGTGCCAGCAAGGGTCCGGAGGGGAACTATGGCTACACCTTC.